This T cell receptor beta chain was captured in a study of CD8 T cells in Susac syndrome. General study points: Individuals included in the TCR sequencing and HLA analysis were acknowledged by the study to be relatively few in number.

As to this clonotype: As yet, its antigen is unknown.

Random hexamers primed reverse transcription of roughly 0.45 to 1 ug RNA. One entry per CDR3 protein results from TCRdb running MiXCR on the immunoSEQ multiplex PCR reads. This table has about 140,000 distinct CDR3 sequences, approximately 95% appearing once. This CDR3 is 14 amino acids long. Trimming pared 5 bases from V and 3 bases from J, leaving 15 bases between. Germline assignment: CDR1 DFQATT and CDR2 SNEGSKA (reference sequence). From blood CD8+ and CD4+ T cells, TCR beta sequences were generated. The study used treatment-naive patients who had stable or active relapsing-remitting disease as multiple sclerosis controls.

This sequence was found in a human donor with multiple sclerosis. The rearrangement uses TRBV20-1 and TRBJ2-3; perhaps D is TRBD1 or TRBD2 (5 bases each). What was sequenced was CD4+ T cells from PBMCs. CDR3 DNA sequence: TGCAGTGCTTACCGGGACGTTCGAACAGATACGCAGTATTTT. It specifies CSAYRDVRTDTQYF.